This TCR beta chain was captured by sequencing in a study of PD-1 blockade in classical Hodgkin lymphoma. Some clones are missing from TCRdb's copy, which holds only in-frame ones; the method was immunoSEQ multiplex PCR. The repertoire holds fewer than 20,000 clones, with just under 85% as singletons. From germline, CDR1 is SGHNT and CDR2 YENEEA. The CDR3 loop spans 15 amino acids. After removal of 1 base from V and 4 bases from J, the junction contained 2 bases not matched to a gene. Stated time point: newly diagnosed, previously untreated cHL patient sample. The specimen was peripheral blood mononuclear cells (PBMCs). V and J are TRBV11-3 and TRBJ2-2; 8 bases match TRBD1. This TCR was sampled from a human donor with classical Hodgkin lymphoma. In DNA, the CDR3 is TGTGCCAGCAGCTTAGCACAGGGGGGCACCGGGGAGCTGTTTTTT. This encodes CASSLAQGGTGELFF.